This T cell receptor beta chain was identified in a study of blood T cell repertoires in COVID-19. About the research overall: Whether acute or convalescent, the COVID-19 samples came from the United States, Italy and Spain. PBMCs, B-cell-depleted T cells, or T cells provided the cDNA or gDNA that made up the material.

Original methodology: Scientists estimated how many nucleated cells there were by amplifying reference gene primers. Profiled with immunoSEQ multiplex PCR; TCRdb holds only in-frame clones, not every one. Clonal size and the V and J genes are those of that table, whereas D and trimming came from the DNA. This table holds roughly 140,000 clones, roughly 88% found once. V lost 2 bases and J lost 4, with 8 bases in between. The germline V gene encodes CDR1 LNHDA and CDR2 SQIVND (reference sequence). The CDR3 consists of 13 residues. The specimen was peripheral blood. The chain is built from TRBV19 and TRBJ1-1, with no clear D. The source of this sequence is a woman between 50 and 59 years old with acute or convalescent COVID-19. The CDR3 sequence: CASSISSTTEAFF. The CDR3 coding sequence is TGTGCCAGTAGTATAAGTAGTACCACTGAAGCTTTCTTT.